This entry describes one T cell receptor beta chain. Profiled with immunoSEQ multiplex PCR; TCRdb holds only in-frame clones, not every one. The sample contains roughly 120,000 clones, about 90% of which appear only once. This sample is drawn from a study of blood T cell repertoires in COVID-19. With 5 bases removed from V and 2 bases from J, the gap between germline ends came to 13 bases. Germline V gives CDR1 MDHEN, CDR2 SYDVKM. The CDR3 has 14 amino acids. The source is a woman aged 45-59 years with active or convalescent COVID-19. The chain joins TRBV28 to TRBJ2-7, with D maybe TRBD1 (5 bases). The source material was peripheral blood. The CDR3 nucleotides read TGTGCCAGCAGTGAGACAGCTGGGACCTACGAGCAGTACTTC. It specifies CASSETAGTYEQYF.